This passage covers 9 T cell receptor beta chains from one sample sequenced in a study of blood T cell repertoires in COVID-19. This table comes from immunoSEQ multiplex PCR, and its TCRdb copy is limited to in-frame clones, with some not included. Of approximately 240,000 clones detected, roughly 81% appear once; the ten largest clones hold under 3.5%. Material: peripheral blood. The source of these receptors is a man over 45 who had recovered from COVID-19.

The rearrangement joins TRBV19 to TRBJ1-2, with D unresolved. The V gene lost 5 bases and the J gene lost 8 bases, with 30 bases spanning the gap. Per the germline V gene, CDR1 is LNHDA and CDR2 is SQIVND (reference sequence). This CDR3 contains 18 residues. Here the CDR3 reads CASSFSARAPGLPGGYTF. DNA for the CDR3: TGTGCCAGTAGTTTCTCAGCGCGGGCGCCAGGTCTACCTGGAGGCTACACCTTC.

The V gene is TRBV7-2, the J gene TRBJ2-1; 7 bases align to TRBD2. V gave up 9 bases and J gave up 5 bases; unmatched junction bases: 10. Germline CDR1 is SGHTA and CDR2 is FQGNSA. The length of the CDR3 is 14 residues. This CDR3 is CASNSGQIDNEQFF. DNA for the CDR3: TGTGCCAGTAATAGCGGGCAGATCGACAATGAGCAGTTCTTC.

This clone showed up just once. The chain joins TRBV18 to TRBJ1-4; D call uncertain. The germline V gene encodes CDR1 KGHSH and CDR2 LQKENI. The CDR3 is 15 residues long. V was shortened by 4 bases and J by 8 bases, with 17 bases between the two germline ends. The CDR3 nucleotides are TGTGCCAGCTCACTTAACGGAGGGTTCGGCGAAAAACTGTTTTTT. Its translation is CASSLNGGFGEKLFF. Full variable domain (outside the CDR3, taken from reference TRBV18 and TRBJ1-4): NAGVMQNPRHLVRRRGQEARLRCSPMKGHSHVYWYRQLPEEGLKFMVYLQKENIIDESGMPKERFSAEFPKEGPSILRIQQVVRGDSAAYFCASSLNGGFGEKLFFGSGTQLSVL.

The V call is TRBV28, the J call TRBJ2-7; tentative D call: TRBD2 (5 bases). CDR3 length: 16 amino acids. V lost 5 bases and J 6 bases, leaving 23 bases between the germline ends. Germline CDR1 is MDHEN and CDR2 is SYDVKM. DNA for the CDR3: TGTGCCAGCAGTCCACCCCCTCCGAGAGGGTGGGGCGAGCAGTACTTC. Residues: CASSPPPPRGWGEQYF.

This chain links TRBV29-1 with TRBJ1-2; D remains ambiguous. The CDR3 is 13 residues long. Trimming stripped 3 bases from V and 3 bases from J, with 11 bases between. Per the germline V gene, CDR1 is SQVTM and CDR2 is ANQGSEA. The CDR3 loop is CSVDDRSYYGYTF. For the CDR3, the DNA is TGCAGCGTTGACGACCGGAGTTACTATGGCTACACCTTC.

J is TRBJ1-1 and V is TRBV7-2, with a weak D call TRBD1 (6 bases). Trimming stripped 4 bases from V and 5 bases from J, with 17 bases between. This CDR3 is built from 15 residues. Looked up from germline, CDR1 is SGHTA and CDR2 is FQGNSA. This CDR3 is CASSSWALGGTEAFF. Written as DNA, the CDR3 is TGTGCCAGCAGCTCGTGGGCCCTAGGGGGTACTGAAGCTTTCTTT.

This clone was observed once. The chain carries TRBV30 and TRBJ2-3, with 7 bases that match TRBD2. In germline, CDR1 is GTSNPN, CDR2 SVGIG (reference sequence). Losses at the gene ends were 4 bases for V and 1 base for J; bases not matched to a gene: 8. The CDR3 has 15 amino acids. CDR3 bases: TGTGCCTGGACCGGCAGGGAGGGTCGCACAGATACGCAGTATTTT. Protein product: CAWTGREGRTDTQYF.

The CDR3: CASSLRDRTNYGYTF. The DNA of the CDR3 is TGTGCCAGCAGCTTAAGGGACAGAACTAACTATGGCTACACCTTC. V and J are TRBV7-9 and TRBJ1-2, with 7 bases identical to TRBD1. The trim removed 2 bases at V and 0 bases at J, leaving 3 bases unmatched. The CDR3 spans 15 residues. The V gene's germline CDR1 is SEHNR and CDR2 FQNEAQ (reference sequence).

The rearrangement links TRBV15 to TRBJ2-3, with a tentative D call TRBD2 (5 bases). Germline V gene sequence: CDR1 LNHNV, CDR2 YYDKDF (reference sequence). Trimming pared 3 bases from V and 1 base from J, leaving 14 bases between. This CDR3 has 16 amino acids. The CDR3 reads CATSRKTGIGTDTQYF. CDR3 coding DNA: TGTGCCACCAGCAGGAAGACCGGGATCGGCACAGATACGCAGTATTTT. The entire variable domain, with the rest obtained from reference TRBV15 and TRBJ2-3, is as follows: DAMVIQNPRYQVTQFGKPVTLSCSQTLNHNVMYWYQQKSSQAPKLLFHYYDKDFNNEADTPDNFQSRRPNTSFCFLDIRSPGLGDTAMYLCATSRKTGIGTDTQYFGPGTRLTVL.